Below are 18 T cell receptor beta chains sequenced from a single sample in a study of blood T cell repertoires in COVID-19. The protocol was immunoSEQ multiplex PCR, while the TCRdb copy is restricted to in-frame clones and leaves out a portion. Of around 170,000 clones listed, more than 90% are singletons. Specimen: peripheral blood. The receptor source for this set is a man over 45 with acute or convalescent COVID-19.

The chain recombines TRBV19 with TRBJ1-1, with 7 bases identical to TRBD1. Germline-derived CDR1 and CDR2 are LNHDA and SQIVND (reference sequence). CDR3 length equals 15 residues. V was pared by 3 bases and J by 5 bases, with 9 bases of the junction left unmatched. CDR3 coding DNA: TGTGCCAGTAGTATGATGAACAGGGGTCAGACTGAAGCTTTCTTT. Amino acids: CASSMMNRGQTEAFF.

This sequence joins TRBV6-1 and TRBJ1-5; no reliable D call. Per germline, CDR1 MNHNS and CDR2 SASEGT. Trimming pared 3 bases from V and 7 bases from J, leaving 13 bases between. This CDR3 is built from 14 residues. CDR3 DNA sequence: TGTGCCAGCAGTGATGAGAGGGTTTGGCAGCCCCAGCATTTT. It codes for CASSDERVWQPQHF.

The rearrangement joins TRBV7-2 to TRBJ2-5, with TRBD1 as a possible D gene (6 bases). The CDR3 consists of 14 residues. Germline lookup yields CDR1 SGHTA and CDR2 FQGNSA. Trimming stripped 3 bases from V and 5 bases from J, with 13 bases between. The CDR3 sequence is CASSFQGLGETQYF. CDR3 nucleotide sequence: TGTGCCAGCAGCTTCCAGGGGTTGGGGGAGACCCAGTACTTC.

V and J are TRBV7-2 and TRBJ2-7, with no clear D. The CDR3 covers 13 residues. Germline-derived CDR1 and CDR2 are SGHTA and FQGNSA. V was shortened by 3 bases and J by 6 bases, with 12 bases between the two germline ends. The CDR3 region has the DNA TGTGCCAGCAGCTTTAGTGGAGTTCCCGAGCAGTACTTC. Translation gives CASSFSGVPEQYF.

The chain couples TRBV27 to TRBJ2-3; TRBD2 agrees at 15 bases. The V segment lost 4 bases and the J segment 3 bases; nucleotides outside the gene matches: 2. CDR1 is MNHEY, CDR2 SMNVEV, per germline (reference sequence). CDR3 size: 16 residues. The CDR3, as DNA: TGTGCCAGCAGTTCGGGACTAGCGGGAGGTACAGATACGCAGTATTTT. This sequence encodes CASSSGLAGGTDTQYF.

The V gene is TRBV7-9, the J gene TRBJ1-5, with D possibly matching TRBD1 (5 bases). Germline V lookup: CDR1 SEHNR, CDR2 FQNEAQ (reference sequence). This CDR3 contains 13 residues. The V gene lost 8 bases and the J gene lost 2 bases, with 10 bases spanning the gap. The CDR3 spells CASGGVRNQPQHF. In DNA, the CDR3 is TGTGCCAGCGGGGGGGTGCGCAATCAGCCCCAGCATTTT.

This chain joins TRBV18 and TRBJ2-6; 7 nucleotides line up with TRBD1. Germline CDR1 and CDR2: KGHSH and LQKENI. The ends lost 6 bases at V and 0 bases at J; junction bases unmatched: 2. The CDR3 runs 15 residues. CDR3 sequence reads: CASSGTVSGANVLTF. The CDR3 DNA reads as TGTGCCAGCTCCGGGACAGTCTCTGGGGCCAACGTCCTGACTTTC.

This rearrangement joins TRBV7-9 to TRBJ1-1; D is unclear. Trimming pared 3 bases from V and 1 base from J, leaving 6 bases between. CDR3 length equals 13 residues. Germline CDR1 and CDR2: SEHNR and FQNEAQ (reference sequence). CDR3 sequence reads: CASSFGGNTEAFF. CDR3 DNA: TGTGCCAGCAGCTTCGGCGGGAACACTGAAGCTTTCTTT. The full variable domain, rest sourced from reference TRBV7-9 and TRBJ1-1, is DTGVSQNPRHKITKRGQNVTFRCDPISEHNRLYWYRQTLGQGPEFLTYFQNEAQLEKSRLLSDRFSAERPKGSFSTLEIQRTEQGDSAMYLCASSFGGNTEAFFGQGTRLTVV.

The rearrangement joins TRBV7-2 to TRBJ1-2, with TRBD1 as a possible D gene (6 bases). Trimming removed 1 base at V and 8 bases at J, with 17 bases between. This CDR3 comprises 15 residues. CDR1 SGHTA and CDR2 FQGNSA come from the germline V gene. CDR3 amino acids: CASSLGVGQGSGYTF. CDR3 DNA: TGTGCCAGCAGCTTAGGGGTCGGGCAGGGGAGCGGCTACACCTTC.

The chain joins TRBV29-1 to TRBJ1-1; D is unclear. With 7 bases removed from V and 1 base from J, the gap between germline ends came to 16 bases. The CDR3 has 14 residues. Looked up from germline, CDR1 is SQVTM and CDR2 is ANQGSEA. The CDR3: CSAERRLANTEAFF. CDR3 sequence (DNA): TGCAGCGCCGAGAGGAGACTGGCGAACACTGAAGCTTTCTTT.

The rearrangement uses TRBV6-6 and TRBJ2-6; D gene uncertain. The CDR3 spans 15 residues. Germline CDR1 is MNHNY and CDR2 is SVGAGI (reference sequence). Trimming pared 6 bases from V and 0 bases from J, leaving 9 bases between. The DNA for the CDR3 is TGTGCCAGCAGATATGAGGTCTCTGGGGCCAACGTCCTGACTTTC. It is translated as CASRYEVSGANVLTF.

The chain couples TRBV5-1 to TRBJ2-3, with D perhaps matching TRBD2 (5 bases). V was trimmed by 7 bases and J by 0 bases, leaving 12 bases between them. The CDR3 spans 14 residues. The germline gives CDR1 SGHRS, CDR2 YFSETQ. The CDR3 loop reads CASRSPGSTDTQYF. The CDR3 DNA is TGCGCCAGCCGCTCGCCGGGAAGCACAGATACGCAGTATTTT.

The gene calls are TRBV9 and TRBJ2-3; 9 bases fit TRBD2. With 9 bases clipped from V and 5 bases from J, the junction kept 7 bases outside the gene matches. The CDR3 extends over 13 amino acids. Per germline, CDR1 SGDLS and CDR2 YYNGEE. The CDR3 sequence is CATAELAGDTQYF. DNA of the CDR3: TGTGCCACGGCCGAACTAGCGGGAGATACGCAGTATTTT.

In nucleotides, the CDR3 is TGTGCCAGCAGGACAGGGCCCACAGATACGCAGTATTTT. As protein: CASRTGPTDTQYF. V is TRBV7-2 and J is TRBJ2-3, with 7 positions matching TRBD1. CDR1 is SGHTA, CDR2 FQGNSA, per germline. This CDR3 contains 13 residues. The V and J ends lost 6 bases and 2 bases, in that order; junction bases with no gene match: 2.

This clone was counted a single time. The V and J genes are TRBV3-1 (or the pseudogene TRBV3-2) and TRBJ2-1, with a possible D match to TRBD2 (6 bases). V gave up 1 base and J gave up 2 bases, with 9 bases separating them. The V gene's germline CDR1 is LGHDT and CDR2 YNNKEL (reference sequence). The CDR3 covers 15 residues. The CDR3 region has the DNA TGTGCCAGCAGCCAAGCCGGGAGTACCTACAATGAGCAGTTCTTC. It encodes CASSQAGSTYNEQFF.

CDR3 sequence: CASSRVGGAEAFF. The CDR3 nucleotides are TGTGCCAGCAGCCGGGTGGGTGGTGCTGAAGCTTTCTTT. The chain carries TRBV11-1 and TRBJ1-1; D unclear. Trimming left V 5 bases short and J 6 bases short, with 13 bases between. The CDR3 runs 13 residues. Germline V gene lookup returns CDR1 SGHAT and CDR2 FQDESV (reference sequence).

Concerning this clone itself: Other DNA sequences of this sample code for an identical CDR3. The gene calls are TRBV5-1 and TRBJ2-5; TRBD2 matches at 8 bases. CDR1 SGHRS and CDR2 YFSETQ come from the germline V gene. The ends lost 0 bases at V and 5 bases at J; junction bases unmatched: 3. The CDR3 consists of 14 residues. CDR3 bases: TGCGCCAGCAGCTTGGCCCCGGGGGGGGAGACCCAGTACTTC. It translates to CASSLAPGGETQYF.

CDR3 residues: CASRDIQGVVGTGELFF. The CDR3 DNA follows: TGTGCCAGCAGGGACATTCAGGGGGTCGTGGGCACCGGGGAGCTGTTTTTT. V gene TRBV28 combines with J gene TRBJ2-2; 7 bases are a match to TRBD1. Germline V gene data show CDR1 as MDHEN and CDR2 as SYDVKM. This CDR3 comprises 17 residues. V trimming: 6 bases; J trimming: 4 bases; junction bases outside the gene matches: 14.